Below, one TCR beta chain is given with its context. Trimming took 0 bases from V and 4 from J, leaving 13 bases between them. The germline CDR1 and CDR2 sequences are SGHNT and YENEEA. This CDR3 spans 16 amino acids. The sample originates from a study of blood T cell repertoires in COVID-19. Across the study: The United States, Italy and Spain provided the acute and convalescent COVID-19 samples.

In the original workflow: Amplifying reference gene primers gave estimates of nucleated cell counts. Libraries were prepared by immunoSEQ multiplex PCR; TCRdb keeps only in-frame clonotypes and omits some of them. V and J calls and clone size are those listed in that table; D and trimming were worked out from the DNA. The sample consists of more than 75,000 clones, 85% to 90% of them appearing once. This TCR derives from a woman older than 75 with acute or convalescent COVID-19. The chain links TRBV11-3 to TRBJ2-1; no reliable D call. The specimen was peripheral blood. The CDR3 DNA is TGTGCCAGCAGCTTAGATTGGAGACCCCTATACAATGAGCAGTTCTTC. The encoded protein is CASSLDWRPLYNEQFF. Complete variable domain (other parts from reference TRBV11-3 and TRBJ2-1): EAGVVQSPRYKIIEKKQPVAFWCNPISGHNTLYWYLQNLGQGPELLIRYENEEAVDDSQLPKDRFSAERLKGVDSTLKIQPAELGDSAVYLCASSLDWRPLYNEQFFGPGTRLTVL.